This note documents a single T cell receptor (beta chain) sequence. Its antigen is currently unknown. The data stem from a study of T-cell memory formation after mild COVID-19. The overall study: The study found TCR clusters largely donor specific. Findings and limits, study-wide: Cross-reactive memory apparently joined, as some responding clones appeared in pre-infection memory. Those CD4+ clones that contracted were mainly in CM and EM (CD8+ ones in EMRA).

The V and J ends lost 4 bases and 3 bases respectively, with 10 bases between them. Germline V CDR1 and CDR2: SGHTA, FQGNSA. The CDR3 runs to 13 residues. 5'RACE, which relied on constant-segment primers, yielded TCR alpha and TCR beta cDNA libraries carrying sample barcodes and UMIs. TCRdb reprocessed the 5' RACE reads with MiXCR, giving one entry per CDR3 protein. The table lists hundreds of thousands of distinct CDR3 sequences, 15% of them singletons. The specimen was PBMCs or a T cell subset sorted from them (not recorded which). This clonotype originated in an adult woman who had mild COVID-19 (a few samples of this study predate the infection). Cell type and time point are not known. The V and J genes are TRBV7-2 and TRBJ2-7, with D possibly matching TRBD2 (6 bases). CDR3 in amino acids: CASSSGSYYEQYF. CDR3 nucleotide sequence: TGTGCCAGCAGCTCCGGGAGTTACTACGAGCAGTACTTC.